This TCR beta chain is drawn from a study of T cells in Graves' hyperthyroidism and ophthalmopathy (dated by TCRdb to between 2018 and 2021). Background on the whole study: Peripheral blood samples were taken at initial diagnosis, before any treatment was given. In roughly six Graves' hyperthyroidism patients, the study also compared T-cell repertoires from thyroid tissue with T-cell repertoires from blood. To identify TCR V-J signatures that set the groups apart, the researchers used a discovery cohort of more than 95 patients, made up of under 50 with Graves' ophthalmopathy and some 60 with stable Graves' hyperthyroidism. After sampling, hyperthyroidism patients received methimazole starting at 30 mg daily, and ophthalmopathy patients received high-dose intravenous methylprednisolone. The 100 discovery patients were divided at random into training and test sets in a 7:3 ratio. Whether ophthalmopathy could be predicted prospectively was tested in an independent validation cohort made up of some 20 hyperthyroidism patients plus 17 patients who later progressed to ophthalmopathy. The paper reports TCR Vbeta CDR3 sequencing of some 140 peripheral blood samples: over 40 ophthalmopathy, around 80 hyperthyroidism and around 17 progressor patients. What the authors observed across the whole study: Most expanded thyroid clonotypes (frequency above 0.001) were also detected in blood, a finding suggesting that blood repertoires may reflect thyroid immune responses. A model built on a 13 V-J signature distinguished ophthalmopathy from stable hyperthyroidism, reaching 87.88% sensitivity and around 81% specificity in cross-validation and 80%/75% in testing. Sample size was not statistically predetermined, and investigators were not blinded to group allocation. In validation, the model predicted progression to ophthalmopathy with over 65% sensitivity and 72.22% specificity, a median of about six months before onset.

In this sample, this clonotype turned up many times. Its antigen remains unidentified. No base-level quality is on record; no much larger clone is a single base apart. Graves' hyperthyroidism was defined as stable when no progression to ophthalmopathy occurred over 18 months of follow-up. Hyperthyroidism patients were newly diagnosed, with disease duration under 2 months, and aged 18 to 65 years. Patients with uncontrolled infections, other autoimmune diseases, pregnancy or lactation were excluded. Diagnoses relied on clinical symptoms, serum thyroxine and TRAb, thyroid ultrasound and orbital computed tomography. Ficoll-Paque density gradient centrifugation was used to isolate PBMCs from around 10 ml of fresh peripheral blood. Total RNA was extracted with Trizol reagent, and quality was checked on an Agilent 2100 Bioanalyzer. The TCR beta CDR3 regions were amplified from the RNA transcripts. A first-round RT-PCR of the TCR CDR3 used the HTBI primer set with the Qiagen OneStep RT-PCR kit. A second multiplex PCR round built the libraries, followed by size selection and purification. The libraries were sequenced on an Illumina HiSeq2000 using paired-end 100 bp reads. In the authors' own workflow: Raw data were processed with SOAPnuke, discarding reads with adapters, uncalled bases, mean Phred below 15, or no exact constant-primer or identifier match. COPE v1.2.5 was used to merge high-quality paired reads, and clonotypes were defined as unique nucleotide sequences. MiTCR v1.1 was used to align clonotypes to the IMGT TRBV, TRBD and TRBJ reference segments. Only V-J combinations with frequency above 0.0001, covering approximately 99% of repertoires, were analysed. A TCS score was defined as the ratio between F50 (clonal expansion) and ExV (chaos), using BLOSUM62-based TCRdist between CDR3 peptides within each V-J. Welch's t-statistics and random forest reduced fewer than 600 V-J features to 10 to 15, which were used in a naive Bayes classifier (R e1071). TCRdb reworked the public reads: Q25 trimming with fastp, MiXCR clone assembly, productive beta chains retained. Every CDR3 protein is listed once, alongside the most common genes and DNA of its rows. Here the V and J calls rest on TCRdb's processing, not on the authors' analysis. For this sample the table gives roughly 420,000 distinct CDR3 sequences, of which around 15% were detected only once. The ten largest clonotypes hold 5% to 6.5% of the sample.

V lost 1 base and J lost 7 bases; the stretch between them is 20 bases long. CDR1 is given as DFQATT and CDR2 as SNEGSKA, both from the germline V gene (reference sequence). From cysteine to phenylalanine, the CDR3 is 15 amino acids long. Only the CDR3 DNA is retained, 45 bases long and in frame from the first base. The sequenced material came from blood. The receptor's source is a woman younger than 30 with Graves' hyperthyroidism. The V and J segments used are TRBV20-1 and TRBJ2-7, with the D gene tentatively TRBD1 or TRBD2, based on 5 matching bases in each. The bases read TGCAGTGCTAGAGGGGGCCCCGAGGGATTTCAGGAGCAGTACTTC. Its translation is CSARGGPEGFQEQYF.